Reported below is one TCR beta chain. The junction does not match germline at one end; this may be a read error. The data were taken from a study of OX40 agonist ivuxolimab in advanced cancers. Whole-study context: Every patient in dose escalation had hepatocellular carcinoma, melanoma, renal cell or head and neck cancer.

The table came from immunoSEQ multiplex PCR; TCRdb's copy has only in-frame clones and leaves some out. The table shows roughly 63,000 clones, with 85% to 90% occurring only once. The receptor's source is an adult with an advanced solid tumor such as melanoma, head and neck, liver or kidney cancer. The material sequenced was CD4+ or CD8+ T cells sorted from blood, taken in a trial of the OX40 agonist ivuxolimab.

Here the CDR3 DNA reads TGTGCCAGCATGACAGGGGACAACGTCCTGACTTTC. As protein: CASMTGDNVLTF. The chain couples TRBV7-8 to TRBJ2-6; TRBD1 aligns across 8 bases. CDR1 is SGHVS, CDR2 FQNEAQ, per germline. This CDR3 comprises 12 residues.